What follows are 5 T cell receptor beta chains derived from one specimen sequenced in a study of T cell clonality in common variable immunodeficiency. Libraries were prepared by immunoSEQ multiplex PCR; TCRdb keeps only in-frame clonotypes and omits some of them. The profile covers roughly 48,000 clones, none occurring a single time. The sample consisted of peripheral blood mononuclear cells. The receptors stem from a person aged 18-69 years in good health.

In its sample, this clone was seen many times. The read gets to within 3 residues of the CDR3 end, and the germline J gene fills in the rest. The chain couples TRBV20-1 to TRBJ2-7, with D perhaps TRBD1 (5 bases). CDR1 is DFQATT, CDR2 SNEGSKA, per germline (reference sequence). The germline V and J ends were trimmed by 1 base and 2 bases, with 15 bases remaining between them. The CDR3 sequence is 15 residues long. The covered CDR3 bases are TGCAGTGCTAGAGCTCCAGGGCATGGTACCTACGAG. Translation gives CSARAPGHGTYE. The CDR3, in full, reads CSARAPGHGTYEQYF.

This clone was recorded many times. From the germline J gene comes the end of the CDR3, since the read stops 3 residues before it. V and J are TRBV4-1 and TRBJ1-2; weak D call: TRBD1 (6 bases). The CDR3 loop spans 16 amino acids. Germline CDR1 MGHRA, CDR2 YSYEKL. Between the trimmed V and J ends, which lost 0 bases and 2 bases, there was a span of 13 bases. Partial CDR3 DNA: TGCGCCAGCAGCCAAGATTCCACTGGACAGAACTATGGC. It encodes CASSQDSTGQNYG. The entire CDR3 protein is CASSQDSTGQNYGYTF.

This clone was seen ten or more times. The sequenced fragment ends 3 residues before the CDR3 boundary, so the rest is inferred from the germline J gene. The chain has TRBV7-2 and TRBJ2-2, with D unclear. Germline V gene sequence: CDR1 SGHTA, CDR2 FQGNSA. The V gene lost 7 bases and the J gene lost 0 bases, with 6 bases spanning the gap. The CDR3 loop spans 13 amino acids. CDR3 sequence reads: CASKTTNTGELFF. The CDR3 DNA, read in part, is TGTGCCAGCAAGACAACGAACACCGGGGAG. Together with reference TRBV7-2 and TRBJ2-2, the CDR3 gives the full variable domain: GAGVSQSPSNKVTEKGKDVELRCDPISGHTALYWYRQSLGQGLEFLIYFQGNSAPDKSGLPSDRFSAERTGGSVSTLTIQRTQQEDSAVYLCASKTTNTGELFFGEGSRLTVL.

This clone has more than one count but fewer than ten. Read data end 3 residues before the CDR3 end; the end is taken from the germline J gene. The chain uses TRBV2 and TRBJ1-1; perhaps TRBD1 as D (5 bases). The CDR3 loop spans 15 amino acids. Trimming stripped 3 bases from V and 4 bases from J, with 15 bases between. CDR1 SNHLY and CDR2 FYNNEI come from the germline V gene. Incomplete CDR3 DNA: TGTGCCAGCAGTGATCGAGGCTTCGGGGGCACTGAA. It is translated as CASSDRGFGGTE. The full CDR3 sequence reads CASSDRGFGGTEAFF. The variable domain in full, completed from reference TRBV2 and TRBJ1-1, reads EPEVTQTPSHQVTQMGQEVILRCVPISNHLYFYWYRQILGQKVEFLVSFYNNEISEKSEIFDDQFSVERPDGSNFTLKIRSTKLEDSAMYFCASSDRGFGGTEAFFGQGTRLTVV.

In its sample, this clone was seen many times. Here the CDR3 reads CASSLSQTSELYNEQFF. The part of the CDR3 DNA that was read is TGTGCCAGCAGCTTATCTCAGACTAGCGAACTATACAATGAG. The rearrangement joins TRBV7-3 to TRBJ2-1; 8 nucleotides agree with TRBD2. Read data end 3 residues before the CDR3 end; the end is taken from the germline J gene. V shed 2 bases, J shed 4 bases, and the junction held 10 bases outside the gene matches. CDR1 and CDR2 from the germline V gene are SGHTA and FQGTGA. The CDR3 has 17 amino acids. Using reference TRBV7-3 and TRBJ2-1 for the parts outside the CDR3, the full variable domain is GAGVSQTPSNKVTEKGKYVELRCDPISGHTALYWYRQSLGQGPEFLIYFQGTGAADDSGLPNDRFFAVRPEGSVSTLKIQRTERGDSAVYLCASSLSQTSELYNEQFFGPGTRLTVL.